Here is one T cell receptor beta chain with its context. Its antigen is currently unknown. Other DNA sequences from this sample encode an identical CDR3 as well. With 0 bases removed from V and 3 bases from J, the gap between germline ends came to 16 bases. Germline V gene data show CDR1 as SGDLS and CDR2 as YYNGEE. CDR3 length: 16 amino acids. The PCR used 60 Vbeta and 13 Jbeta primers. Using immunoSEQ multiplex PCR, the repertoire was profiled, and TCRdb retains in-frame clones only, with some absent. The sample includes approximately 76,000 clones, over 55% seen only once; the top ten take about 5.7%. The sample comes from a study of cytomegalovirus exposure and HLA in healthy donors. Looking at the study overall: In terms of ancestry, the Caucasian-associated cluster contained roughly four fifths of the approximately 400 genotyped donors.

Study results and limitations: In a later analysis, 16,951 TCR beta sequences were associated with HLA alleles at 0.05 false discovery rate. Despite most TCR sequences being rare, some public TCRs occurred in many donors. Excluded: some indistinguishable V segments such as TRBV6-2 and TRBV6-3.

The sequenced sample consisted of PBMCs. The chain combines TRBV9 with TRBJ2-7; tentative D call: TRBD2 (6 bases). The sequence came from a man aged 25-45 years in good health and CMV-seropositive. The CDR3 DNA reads TGTGCCAGCAGCGTAGGAACGACGGGGCGGGGCTACGAGCAGTACTTC. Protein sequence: CASSVGTTGRGYEQYF.